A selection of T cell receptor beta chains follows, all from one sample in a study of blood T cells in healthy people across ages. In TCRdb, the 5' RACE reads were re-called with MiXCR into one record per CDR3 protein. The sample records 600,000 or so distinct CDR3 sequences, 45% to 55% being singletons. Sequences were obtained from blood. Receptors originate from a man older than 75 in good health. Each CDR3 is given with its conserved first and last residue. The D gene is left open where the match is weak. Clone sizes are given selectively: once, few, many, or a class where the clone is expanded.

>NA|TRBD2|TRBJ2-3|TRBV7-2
TGTGCCAGCAGCTTCGGGATACTAGCGGGGGGACGGGATACGCAGTATTTT
CASSFGILAGGRDTQYF
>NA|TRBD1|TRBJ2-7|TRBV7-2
TGTGCCAGCAGCCACCCCGGGACAGGGGACCTCTACCGTGGATACGAGCAGTACTTC
CASSHPGTGDLYRGYEQYF
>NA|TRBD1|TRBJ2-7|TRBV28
TGTGCCAGCAGTTGGGGGACAGGGGGCGAGACCTACGAGCAGTACTTC
CASSWGTGGETYEQYF
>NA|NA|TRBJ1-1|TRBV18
TGTGCCAGCTCCCGGGAGAGGAACACTGAAGCTTTCTTT
CASSRERNTEAFF
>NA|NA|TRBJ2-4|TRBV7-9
TGTGCCAGCAGAAGCTCAAGGGCGGTAGCCAAAAACATTCAGTACTTC
CASRSSRAVAKNIQYF
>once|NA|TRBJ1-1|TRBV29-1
TGCAGCACAGAACCCAACACTGAAGCTTTCTTT
CSTEPNTEAFF
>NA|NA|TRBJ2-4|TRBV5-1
TGCGCCAGCAGCTTGACCGCCATCCTCAATGAGCAGTACTTC
CASSLTAILNEQYF
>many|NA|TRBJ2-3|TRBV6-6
TGTGCCAGCAGAAACAGGGTTGCAGATACGCAGTATTTT
CASRNRVADTQYF
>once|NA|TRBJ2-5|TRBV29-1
TGCAGCGTGGGGCGGAGGGGGGAGACCCAGTACTTC
CSVGRRGETQYF
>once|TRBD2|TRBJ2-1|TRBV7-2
TGTGCCAGCAGCTCAGTAGCGGGGGGGCGATATGAGCAGTTCTTC
CASSSVAGGRYEQFF
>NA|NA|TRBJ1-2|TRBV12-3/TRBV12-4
TGTGCCAGCAGTAGAACCCACCCGGGCTACACCTTC
CASSRTHPGYTF
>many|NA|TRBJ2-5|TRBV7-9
TGTGCCAGCAGCTTAGCGCGAGGTCCAGGTCACAACAGGGAACAAGAGACCCAGTACTTC
CASSLARGPGHNREQETQYF
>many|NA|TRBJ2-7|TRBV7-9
TGTGCCAGCACCCCGGCCACCCACGAGCAGTACTTC
CASTPATHEQYF
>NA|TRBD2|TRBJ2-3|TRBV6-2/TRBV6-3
TGTGCCAGCAGGCGATCTGGACTAGCGGGAAGTACAGATACGCAGTATTTT
CASRRSGLAGSTDTQYF
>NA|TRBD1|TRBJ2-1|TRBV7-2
TGTGCCAGCAGCTTAGCCGGGACAGGTCGATTCTATGAGCAGTTCTTC
CASSLAGTGRFYEQFF
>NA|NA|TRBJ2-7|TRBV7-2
TGTGCCAGCAGCTTAGTGCCGGGCCGAATCTTGTACGAGCAGTACTTC
CASSLVPGRILYEQYF
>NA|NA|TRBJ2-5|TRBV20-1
TGCAGTGCTAGTACTAGCTCCAGGGTGGAGACCCAGTACTTC
CSASTSSRVETQYF
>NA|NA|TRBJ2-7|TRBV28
TGTGCCAGCAGACTCGGAGGGGATCGCTACGAGCAGTACTTC
CASRLGGDRYEQYF
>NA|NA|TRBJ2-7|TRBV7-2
TGTGCCAGCAGCTCCGGGCCCGCAGCCTACGAGCAGTACTTC
CASSSGPAAYEQYF
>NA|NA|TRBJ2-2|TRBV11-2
TGTGCCAGCAGGGTTTGGGGCGCTGGCACCGGGGAGCTGTTTTTT
CASRVWGAGTGELFF
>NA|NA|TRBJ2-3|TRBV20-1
TGCAGTGCTAGAGATCTCTACCGCGATACGCAGTATTTT
CSARDLYRDTQYF
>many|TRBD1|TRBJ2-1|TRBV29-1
TGCAGCGTTGTGGGGACAGGCCACAATGAGCAGTTCTTC
CSVVGTGHNEQFF
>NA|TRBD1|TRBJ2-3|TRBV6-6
TGTGCCAGCAGTTACCCTGAACAGGGGGTTTATTCGGATACGCAGTATTTT
CASSYPEQGVYSDTQYF
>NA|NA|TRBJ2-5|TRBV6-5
TGTGCCAGCAGTTACTCAATACAAGGCTACGTACCTGAGCAGTACTTC
CASSYSIQGYVPEQYF